The 19 T cell receptor beta chains in this list originate from one sample, sequenced in a study of cytomegalovirus exposure and HLA in healthy donors. Use of 60 Vbeta and 13 Jbeta primers characterized the PCR. This table comes from immunoSEQ multiplex PCR, and its TCRdb copy is limited to in-frame clones, with some not included. Here the sample spans some 150,000 clones, roughly 86% being singletons. Input material: PBMCs. These receptor sequences come from a man aged 18 to 30 in good health and CMV-seropositive.

The chain recombines TRBV19 with TRBJ2-2, with 7 bases fitting TRBD2. The CDR3 contains 15 residues. Germline loops: CDR1 LNHDA, CDR2 SQIVND (reference sequence). Losses at the gene ends were 6 bases for V and 5 bases for J; bases not matched to a gene: 9. CDR3 loop: CASRLAGASTGELFF. The DNA for the CDR3 is TGTGCCAGTAGGTTGGCGGGAGCCTCGACCGGGGAGCTGTTTTTT. The whole variable domain, filled in from reference TRBV19 and TRBJ2-2, reads DGGITQSPKYLFRKEGQNVTLSCEQNLNHDAMYWYRQDPGQGLRLIYYSQIVNDFQKGDIAEGYSVSREKKESFPLTVTSAQKNPTAFYLCASRLAGASTGELFFGEGSRLTVL.

In this sample, this clone turned up a few times. The chain joins TRBV28 to TRBJ2-1; perhaps TRBD1 as D (5 bases). V lost 2 bases, J lost 5 bases, and 25 bases lay in between. The CDR3 runs 19 residues. The V gene's germline CDR1 is MDHEN and CDR2 SYDVKM. This chain's CDR3 is CASSLRHLIGALTDNEQFF. The CDR3 coding sequence is TGTGCCAGCAGTTTACGACACCTAATAGGGGCACTAACCGACAATGAGCAGTTCTTC.

The J gene is TRBJ2-3, the V gene TRBV27; 7 nucleotides line up with TRBD2. V trimming: 8 bases; J trimming: 10 bases; junction bases outside the gene matches: 9. This CDR3 comprises 12 residues. The germline CDR1 and CDR2 sequences are MNHEY and SMNVEV (reference sequence). CDR3 coding DNA: TGTGCCAGCGGATCCCCGGGGGGAGCGCAGTATTTT. The encoded protein is CASGSPGGAQYF.

CDR3 coding DNA: TGTGCCAGCAAGGCCGGGACTAGTTCTGCGACCCAGTACTTC. It specifies CASKAGTSSATQYF. The rearrangement joins TRBV2 to TRBJ2-5; 8 nucleotides agree with TRBD2. The CDR3 loop spans 14 amino acids. Germline CDR1 and CDR2: SNHLY and FYNNEI. V trimming: 7 bases; J trimming: 7 bases; junction bases outside the gene matches: 11.

The V call is TRBV7-9, the J call TRBJ1-1, with D perhaps TRBD1 (6 bases). The germline CDR1 and CDR2 sequences are SEHNR and FQNEAQ (reference sequence). V was shortened by 2 bases and J by 8 bases, with 9 bases between the two germline ends. The CDR3 has 12 amino acids. CDR3 region: CASSLTGSEAFF. CDR3 in DNA: TGTGCCAGCAGCTTAACAGGGTCCGAAGCTTTCTTT.

This clone was counted a few times. The chain combines TRBV5-1 with TRBJ1-1; possibly TRBD1 for D (5 bases). The germline gives CDR1 SGHRS, CDR2 YFSETQ. V lost 0 bases to trimming and J lost 6 bases, with 9 bases between them. CDR3 length: 13 residues. The CDR3 reads CASSLGGGAEAFF. As DNA, the CDR3 is TGCGCCAGCAGCTTGGGGGGCGGGGCTGAAGCTTTCTTT.

A note on this clone: Compared with germline, one end of the junction differs, possibly owing to a read error. The chain recombines TRBV2 with TRBJ2-5, with D unclear. The CDR3 is 13 amino acids. The V gene's germline CDR1 is SNHLY and CDR2 FYNNEI. The CDR3 loop reads CASTVRQREAQYF. In nucleotides, the CDR3 is TGTGCCAGCACGGTTCGTCAGAGAGAGGCCCAGTACTTC.

The chain links TRBV4-1 to TRBJ1-2, with a weak D call TRBD1 (6 bases). Germline lookup yields CDR1 MGHRA and CDR2 YSYEKL. V was pared by 1 base and J by 2 bases, with 17 bases between. The length of the CDR3 is 17 residues. The CDR3 DNA follows: TGCGCCAGCAGCCAAGGCCCCGCAGGGGCGGTGAACTATGGCTACACCTTC. It specifies CASSQGPAGAVNYGYTF.

The chain is built from TRBV20-1 and TRBJ1-2; D call uncertain. V was cut by 6 bases and J by 4 bases, with 9 bases left in between. Germline V gene sequence: CDR1 DFQATT, CDR2 SNEGSKA (reference sequence). This CDR3 is built from 11 residues. The CDR3 bases are TGCAGTGCAACGGAGAGCTATGGCTACACCTTC. Translation: CSATESYGYTF.

This chain connects TRBV2 to TRBJ1-6; a weak D match, TRBD1 (5 bases). The CDR3 totals 14 residues. Germline V gene data show CDR1 as SNHLY and CDR2 as FYNNEI. V shed 8 bases and J shed 6 bases, with 14 bases lying between them. The CDR3 here is CASRDSSINSPLHF. The DNA of the CDR3 is TGTGCCAGCCGGGACTCCTCAATTAATTCACCCCTCCACTTT. Based on the CDR3 plus reference TRBV2 and TRBJ1-6, the full variable domain is EPEVTQTPSHQVTQMGQEVILRCVPISNHLYFYWYRQILGQKVEFLVSFYNNEISEKSEIFDDQFSVERPDGSNFTLKIRSTKLEDSAMYFCASRDSSINSPLHFGNGTRLTVT.

There are a few counts of this clone. The rearrangement uses TRBV7-9 and TRBJ1-1; possible D gene TRBD1, 6 bases. The CDR3 covers 15 residues. V was shortened by 5 bases and J by 1 base, with 14 bases between the two germline ends. The germline CDR1 and CDR2 sequences are SEHNR and FQNEAQ (reference sequence). CDR3 bases: TGTGCCAGCAGCACGACCAGGGGTGGGAACACTGAAGCTTTCTTT. It codes for CASSTTRGGNTEAFF. Complete variable domain (other parts from reference TRBV7-9 and TRBJ1-1): DTGVSQNPRHKITKRGQNVTFRCDPISEHNRLYWYRQTLGQGPEFLTYFQNEAQLEKSRLLSDRFSAERPKGSFSTLEIQRTEQGDSAMYLCASSTTRGGNTEAFFGQGTRLTVV.

The V gene is TRBV28, the J gene TRBJ1-2; D remains unclear. Trimming stripped 1 base from V and 8 bases from J, with 11 bases between. Germline values: CDR1 MDHEN, CDR2 SYDVKM. The length of the CDR3 is 13 residues. The CDR3 protein is CASSLYSGGGYTF. The CDR3 DNA reads TGTGCCAGCAGTTTATACTCGGGAGGAGGCTACACCTTC.

The rearrangement uses TRBV12-1 and TRBJ2-7; the table's D call, TRBD2, was not checked against the DNA. TRBV12-1 is described as a pseudogene. CDR3 length equals 17 residues. CDR3 bases: TGTGCCAGCAGCCTCCACGTCGTAGCGGGAGTGTCCAACGAGCAGTACTTC. As protein: CASSLHVVAGVSNEQYF.

The V and J genes are TRBV28 and TRBJ1-1; TRBD1 might be the D (5 bases). The ends were cut back, 4 bases at V and 4 bases at J, with 13 bases in the middle. This CDR3 comprises 14 residues. The germline V gene has CDR1 MDHEN and CDR2 SYDVKM. The CDR3 protein is CASSSGGVTTEAFF. In nucleotides, the CDR3 is TGTGCCAGCAGTTCGGGGGGAGTGACCACTGAAGCTTTCTTT. The full variable domain, rest sourced from reference TRBV28 and TRBJ1-1, is DVKVTQSSRYLVKRTGEKVFLECVQDMDHENMFWYRQDPGLGLRLIYFSYDVKMKEKGDIPEGYSVSREKKERFSLILESASTNQTSMYLCASSSGGVTTEAFFGQGTRLTVV.

V is TRBV6-1 and J is TRBJ2-7; 10 bases agree with TRBD1. There are 15 residues in the CDR3. After removal of 0 bases from V and 3 bases from J, the junction contained 2 bases not matched to a gene. In germline, CDR1 is MNHNS, CDR2 SASEGT. The chain's CDR3 is CASSEAGQGLYEQYF. The CDR3, as DNA: TGTGCCAGCAGTGAAGCGGGACAGGGGCTCTACGAGCAGTACTTC.

This rearrangement joins TRBV6-1 to TRBJ1-1, with TRBD1 matching over 8 bases. Looked up from germline, CDR1 is MNHNS and CDR2 is SASEGT. The junction had 8 bases not matched to a gene; V was cut back by 1 base and J by 4 bases. CDR3 length equals 16 residues. The CDR3 loop reads CASSEGVQGAGTEAFF. The CDR3 region has the DNA TGTGCCAGCAGTGAAGGGGTCCAGGGGGCGGGCACTGAAGCTTTCTTT.

This chain uses TRBV14 with TRBJ2-5; 9 nucleotides align to TRBD1. The V gene's germline CDR1 is SGHDN and CDR2 FVKESK. Losses at the gene ends were 3 bases for V and 1 base for J; bases not matched to a gene: 6. This CDR3 has 16 residues. This CDR3 is CASSQFGQGRQETQYF. CDR3 coding DNA: TGTGCCAGCAGCCAGTTCGGACAGGGGCGCCAAGAGACCCAGTACTTC.

V and J are TRBV29-1 and TRBJ1-3, with D uncertain. The CDR3 totals 15 residues. With 4 bases removed from V and 0 bases from J, the gap between germline ends came to 13 bases. Germline V gene sequence: CDR1 SQVTM, CDR2 ANQGSEA. The CDR3 DNA follows: TGCAGCGTTGGTGGAGACCCCAACTCTGGAAACACCATATATTTT. Encoded protein: CSVGGDPNSGNTIYF.

The V call is TRBV25-1, the J call TRBJ2-1; 14 bases match TRBD2. This CDR3 has 17 amino acids. Germline V CDR1 and CDR2: MGHDK, SYGVNS. V shed 2 bases, J shed 9 bases, and the junction held 9 bases outside the gene matches. CDR3 DNA sequence: TGTGCCAGCAGTGAACTGACTAGCGGGAGGGCTTTCGGTGAGCAGTTCTTC. Translated: CASSELTSGRAFGEQFF.